A selection of T cell receptor beta chains follows, all from one sample in a study of persistence of HIV-infected CD4 T cells. The assay was immunoSEQ multiplex PCR, and TCRdb's table has in-frame clones only and misses some. Altogether 43,000 or so clones are present, 89% being singletons, with the ten largest covering 0.85% to 1.3%. These receptors' targets are unknown. The source material was CD4+ T cells sorted from PBMCs after approximately 20-hour stimulation, sampled from a patient who received antiretroviral therapy. Every receptor here comes from an adult man with HIV who was CMV-seropositive. The CDR3 runs from the conserved cysteine through the conserved F or W. Fields, in order: clone size, V gene, J gene, CDR3 protein. Rows give clone size only sometimes, using once, few, many, or a class for an expanded clone.

-,TRBV24-1,TRBJ1-1,CATRRGLNTEAFF
-,TRBV28,TRBJ1-4,CASIPGGANEKLFF
-,TRBV27,TRBJ1-4,CASSLSPWAGQGAREKLFF
-,TRBV6-5,TRBJ2-1,CASSRDRGKFNEQFF
-,TRBV6-1,TRBJ2-7,CASSDIDSAIRFEQYF
-,TRBV5-5,TRBJ2-3,CASSLLSTSTDTQYF
-,TRBV19,TRBJ1-2,CASRGWSEDYGYTF
-,TRBV6-1,TRBJ2-3,CASSDPRGWGTDTQYF
-,TRBV7-2,TRBJ1-2,CASSLVGGGYGYTF
few,TRBV6-5,TRBJ1-1,CASGSPKGLRAFF
-,TRBV10-1,TRBJ2-1,CASSELAGASYNEQFF
-,TRBV28,TRBJ2-3,CASSPHGSTDTQYF
-,TRBV19,TRBJ2-2,CASLRTGSPGELFF
-,TRBV10-3,TRBJ2-2,CAISAGLAGGRTGELFF
-,TRBV7-6,TRBJ2-3,CASSLVTTGSLDTQYF
-,TRBV19,TRBJ1-6,CASSMRGTPSPLHF
-,TRBV6-5,TRBJ2-7,CASVRVGPFYEQYF
-,TRBV6-1,TRBJ1-5,CASSEGAQPQHF
-,TRBV28,TRBJ1-4,CASSVGGAGEKLFF
-,TRBV20-1,TRBJ1-1,CSASSGTEAFF
-,TRBV7-9,TRBJ1-6,CASSRDSRNNSPLHF
-,TRBV2,TRBJ2-5,CASSLQGQGEETQYF
-,TRBV7-3,TRBJ2-2,CASSSGDSRAGELFF
-,TRBV7-9,TRBJ2-7,CASSPQGRSEQYF
-,TRBV6-5,TRBJ1-3,CASSMTDSGNTIYF
-,TRBV29-1,TRBJ2-1,CSVGRLAGGHNEQFF